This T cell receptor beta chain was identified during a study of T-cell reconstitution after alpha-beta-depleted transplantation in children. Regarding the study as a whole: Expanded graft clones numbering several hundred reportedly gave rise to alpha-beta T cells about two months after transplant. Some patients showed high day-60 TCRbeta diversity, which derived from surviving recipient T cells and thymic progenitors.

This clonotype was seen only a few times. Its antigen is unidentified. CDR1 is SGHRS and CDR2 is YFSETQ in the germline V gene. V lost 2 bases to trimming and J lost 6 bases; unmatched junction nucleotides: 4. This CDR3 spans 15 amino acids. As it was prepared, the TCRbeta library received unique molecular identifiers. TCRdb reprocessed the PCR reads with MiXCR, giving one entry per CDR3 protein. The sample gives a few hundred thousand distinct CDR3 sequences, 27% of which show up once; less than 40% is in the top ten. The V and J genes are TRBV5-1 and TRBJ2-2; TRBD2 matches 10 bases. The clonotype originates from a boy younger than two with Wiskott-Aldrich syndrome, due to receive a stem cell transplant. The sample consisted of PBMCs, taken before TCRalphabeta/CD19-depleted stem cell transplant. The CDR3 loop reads CASSFELAGSGELFF. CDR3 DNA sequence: TGCGCCAGCAGCTTTGAACTAGCGGGGTCCGGGGAGCTGTTTTTT.